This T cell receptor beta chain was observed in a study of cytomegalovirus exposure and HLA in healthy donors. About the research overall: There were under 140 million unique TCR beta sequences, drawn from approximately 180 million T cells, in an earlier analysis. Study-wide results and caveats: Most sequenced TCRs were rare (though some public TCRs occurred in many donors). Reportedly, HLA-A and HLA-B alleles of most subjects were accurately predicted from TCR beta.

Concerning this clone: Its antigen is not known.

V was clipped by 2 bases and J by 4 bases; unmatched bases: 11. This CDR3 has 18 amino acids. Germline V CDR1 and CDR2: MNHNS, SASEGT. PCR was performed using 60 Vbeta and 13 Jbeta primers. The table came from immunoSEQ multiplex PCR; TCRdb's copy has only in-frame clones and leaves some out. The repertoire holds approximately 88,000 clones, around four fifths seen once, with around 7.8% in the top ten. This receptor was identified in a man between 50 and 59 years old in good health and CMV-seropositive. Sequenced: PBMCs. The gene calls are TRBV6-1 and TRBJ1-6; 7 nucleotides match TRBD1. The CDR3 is CASSEKRQGGSYNSPLHF. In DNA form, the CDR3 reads TGTGCCAGCAGTGAAAAGAGGCAGGGGGGTAGTTATAATTCACCCCTCCACTTT.